Listed below are T cell receptor beta chains from one sample, sequenced in a study of OX40 agonist ivuxolimab in advanced cancers. The repertoire was sequenced with immunoSEQ multiplex PCR; TCRdb's copy has only in-frame clones and lacks some. The repertoire holds 65,000 to 95,000 clones, with approximately 83% as singletons. Sample: CD4+ or CD8+ T cells sorted from blood, taken in a trial of the OX40 agonist ivuxolimab. The receptors were gathered from an adult with an advanced solid tumor such as melanoma, head and neck, liver or kidney cancer. CDR3s include the opening cysteine and the closing phenylalanine or tryptophan. A D gene is named only where the DNA matches it firmly. Some rows have no size entry. The others give once, few or many, or a class for an expanded clone.

d_gene	abundance	v_gene	j_gene	CDR3nt	CDR3aa
.	.	TRBV20-1	TRBJ1-2	TGCAGTGCTAGAGATCCCCCTAGCTACACCTTC	CSARDPPSYTF
.	.	TRBV5-5	TRBJ2-7	TGTGCCAGCAGCCCATACCGGGTCAATTCCTACGAGCAGTACTTC	CASSPYRVNSYEQYF
.	.	TRBV18	TRBJ2-5	TGTGCCAGCTCCCCCCCGGGCGGGATACGGTCAGAGACCCAGTACTTC	CASSPPGGIRSETQYF
.	.	TRBV5-6	TRBJ2-7	TGTGCCAGCAGCAAGTCCGGAAGCTCCTACGAGCAGTACTTC	CASSKSGSSYEQYF
.	.	TRBV4-2	TRBJ2-7	TGTGCCAGCAGCCAAGATGTTGGCTCCTACGAGCAGTACTTC	CASSQDVGSYEQYF
.	once	TRBV21-1	TRBJ2-1	TGTGCCAGCATCGACGAGACTGCCGGGACAAAGAGGGATGAGCAGTTCTTC	CASIDETAGTKRDEQFF
.	.	TRBV6-1	TRBJ2-7	TGTGCCAGCAGTGAAGACTGGCGGGGCGCCTACGAGCAGTACTTC	CASSEDWRGAYEQYF
TRBD1	.	TRBV10-3	TRBJ2-2	TGTGCCATCAGTGAGTCAACAGGGGGCAGCACCGGGGAGCTGTTTTTT	CAISESTGGSTGELFF
.	once	TRBV5-6	TRBJ1-1	TGTGCCAGCAGCTTGGTTACGGGGGGCACTGAAGCTTTCTTT	CASSLVTGGTEAFF
TRBD1	.	TRBV5-6	TRBJ2-1	TGTGCCAGCAGCTCGAGGAGTAGTTTGGCAGGGGGCTACAATGAGCAGTTCTTC	CASSSRSSLAGGYNEQFF
.	.	TRBV2	TRBJ2-3	TGTGCCAGCAGTCCGGGTGAAGATACGCAGTATTTT	CASSPGEDTQYF
.	once	TRBV18	TRBJ1-2	TGTGCCAGCTCACCTTCCAGGGCCAGCTATGGCTACACCTTC	CASSPSRASYGYTF
.	.	TRBV9	TRBJ2-2	TGTGCCAGCAGCGTAGAGGGGGGGAACACCGGGGAGCTGTTTTTT	CASSVEGGNTGELFF
.	.	TRBV6-5	TRBJ2-1	TGTGCCAGCAGTTACTCGAGTGGACAGTACAATGAGCAGTTCTTC	CASSYSSGQYNEQFF
.	few	TRBV21-1	TRBJ1-4	TGTGCCGGTAAGGTGGAAAAACTGTTTTTT	CAGKVEKLFF
.	.	TRBV11-2	TRBJ2-7	TGTGCCAGCAGCTTAGAAGGCTTTGGGGAGCAGTACTTC	CASSLEGFGEQYF
.	.	TRBV6-5	TRBJ2-5	TGTGCCAGCAGTTATGGGAGCCAAGAGACCCAGTACTTC	CASSYGSQETQYF
.	.	TRBV4-1	TRBJ1-5	TGCGCCAGCAGCCAAGATCTGACGGTTCAGCCCCAGCATTTT	CASSQDLTVQPQHF
.	.	TRBV5-6	TRBJ1-6	TGTGCCAGCAGCGTGGGGAGCTCCTATAATTCACCCCTCCACTTT	CASSVGSSYNSPLHF
TRBD1	.	TRBV7-2	TRBJ2-1	TGTGCCAGCAGCTTAGGGCAGGGGGCCTACAATGAGCAGTTCTTC	CASSLGQGAYNEQFF
TRBD2	.	TRBV7-2	TRBJ2-1	TGTGCCAGCAGCACCGGGACTAGCGGGAGGGGCTATGAGCAGTTCTTC	CASSTGTSGRGYEQFF
.	once	TRBV5-6	TRBJ2-2	TGTGCCAGCAGTCGGTTAGCCGGGGAGCTGTTTTTT	CASSRLAGELFF
TRBD2	.	TRBV2	TRBJ2-3	TGTGCCAGCAGTGGGACTAGCGGGGGCTTTATGGGAGATACGCAGTATTTT	CASSGTSGGFMGDTQYF
.	.	TRBV5-8	TRBJ2-7	TGTGCCAGCAGCACAAGGACAGCCTACGAGCAGTACTTC	CASSTRTAYEQYF
.	.	TRBV29-1	TRBJ1-2	TGCAGCGTTGCCTCGGCGTTTGGGGTACCTAACTATGGCTACACCTTC	CSVASAFGVPNYGYTF
.	once	TRBV7-2	TRBJ2-2	TGTGCCAGCAGCTTATCCCAGGGGAAGGGCGGGGAGCTGTTTTTT	CASSLSQGKGGELFF
.	.	TRBV5-1	TRBJ1-2	TGCGCCAGCAGCTTGAACCAACAGGGTAATGGTTTGGAAGGCTACACCTTC	CASSLNQQGNGLEGYTF
TRBD1	.	TRBV19	TRBJ2-2	TGTGCCAGCAGGGACAGAGGAAGCACCGGGGAGCTGTTTTTT	CASRDRGSTGELFF
TRBD1	.	TRBV6-5	TRBJ2-2	TGTGCCAGCAGTTATATAGGGACAGCTACCGGGGAGCTGTTTTTT	CASSYIGTATGELFF
TRBD2	.	TRBV4-1	TRBJ2-3	TGCGCCAGCAGCCAAGATAGGGGGACTAGCGAGGGGGCAACGAGAGATACGCAGTATTTT	CASSQDRGTSEGATRDTQYF
TRBD2	.	TRBV12-5	TRBJ2-3	TGTGCTAGTGGTTTGTTCCAGACTAGCGGAATCACAGATACGCAGTATTTT	CASGLFQTSGITDTQYF
.	.	TRBV21-1	TRBJ2-2	TGTGCCAGCTCGCACAGGGGACTCACCGGGGAGCTGTTTTTT	CASSHRGLTGELFF
.	.	TRBV14	TRBJ2-1	TGTGCCAGCAGCCAAGATTGGCTAGCGAACCACAATGAGCAGTTCTTC	CASSQDWLANHNEQFF
TRBD2	.	TRBV7-9	TRBJ2-1	TGTGCCAGCAGCTTGGGACTAGCGGGCTACAATGAGCAGTTCTTC	CASSLGLAGYNEQFF
.	.	TRBV7-9	TRBJ2-3	TGTGCCAGCAGCTTAGAGGGCACAGACACAGATACGCAGTATTTT	CASSLEGTDTDTQYF
TRBD1	few	TRBV6-4	TRBJ1-5	TGTGCCAGCAGAGACAGGGTCAATCAGCCCCAGCATTTT	CASRDRVNQPQHF
.	.	TRBV4-1	TRBJ1-5	TGCGCCAGCAGCCAAGATGAACAGAACTATCAGCCCCAGCATTTT	CASSQDEQNYQPQHF
.	.	TRBV29-1	TRBJ1-2	TGCAGCGTTAGAGGAGGGGATGGCTACACCTTC	CSVRGGDGYTF
.	few	TRBV2	TRBJ2-1	TGTGCCAGCAGTCCTCTGGGGGGCCCCAATGAGCAGTTCTTC	CASSPLGGPNEQFF
.	.	TRBV7-2	TRBJ2-1	TGTGCCAGCAGCTTAGGGACACCCTACAATGAGCAGTTCTTC	CASSLGTPYNEQFF
TRBD2	.	TRBV4-2	TRBJ2-2	TGTGCCAGCAGCACAAGTCTTAGCGGGACCGGCACCGGGGAGCTGTTTTTT	CASSTSLSGTGTGELFF
.	.	TRBV2	TRBJ1-4	TGTGCCAGCAGTTGGGGGGGCAATGAAAAACTGTTTTTT	CASSWGGNEKLFF
.	.	TRBV9	TRBJ2-6	TGTGCCAGCAGCGTAGGTCAGGGATCCGGGGCCAACGTCCTGACTTTC	CASSVGQGSGANVLTF
.	.	TRBV7-3	TRBJ2-3	TGTGCCAGCAGCTTAACAGGGCGGGTGGCAGACCTTAGCACAGATACGCAGTATTTT	CASSLTGRVADLSTDTQYF
.	.	TRBV5-8	TRBJ2-7	TGTGCCAGCAGCTTGGTCTATGGTCCGGTCGAGCAGTACTTC	CASSLVYGPVEQYF
TRBD2	.	TRBV2	TRBJ2-1	TGTGCCAGCAAACTAGCGGGTAGGCAGTTCTTC	CASKLAGRQFF
.	.	TRBV4-2	TRBJ1-2	TGTGCCAGCAGCCAAGTATCCCTGGGCGGCTACACCTTC	CASSQVSLGGYTF
TRBD2	.	TRBV11-3	TRBJ2-3	TGTGCCAGCAGGGACGGGAGGGCCCAAACAGATACGCAGTATTTT	CASRDGRAQTDTQYF
.	.	TRBV19	TRBJ1-3	TGTGCCAGTAGCCGGGACATTTCTGGAAACACCATATATTTT	CASSRDISGNTIYF
.	.	TRBV7-6	TRBJ1-5	TGTGCCAGCAGCTTATGGGGGAGCAATCAGCCCCAGCATTTT	CASSLWGSNQPQHF
TRBD1	.	TRBV5-1	TRBJ1-2	TGCGCCAGCAGCGGACCTTCGGGACAGGGGGCCCTGGGGGGCTACACCTTC	CASSGPSGQGALGGYTF
.	.	TRBV6-5	TRBJ2-7	TGTGCCAGCAGCCGTACAGGCTCCGGACGCTACGAGCAGTACTTC	CASSRTGSGRYEQYF
.	.	TRBV18	TRBJ2-7	TGTGCCAGCTCACCACTACCGGGGGTCGGGGAGCAGTACTTC	CASSPLPGVGEQYF
.	.	TRBV28	TRBJ1-2	TGTGCCAGCACCTCTTTGGGGGGGCTCCTCCTCGGCGGCTACACCTTC	CASTSLGGLLLGGYTF
TRBD1	.	TRBV19	TRBJ1-2	TGTGCCAGTAGTTCGGGACAGGGACCTTGGGGCTACACCTTC	CASSSGQGPWGYTF
.	.	TRBV13	TRBJ2-3	TGTGCCAGCAGCTTTTCCGGGAGCACAGATACGCAGTATTTT	CASSFSGSTDTQYF
TRBD2	.	TRBV5-1	TRBJ2-1	TGCGCCAGCAGCCCAGGACTAGCGGGAGGACAAAAATCTTCCGGGAATGAGCAGTTCTTC	CASSPGLAGGQKSSGNEQFF
.	.	TRBV5-4	TRBJ1-6	TGTGCCAGCAGGGTGCAGGGGCCGGGGAATTCACCCCTCCACTTT	CASRVQGPGNSPLHF